The 16 T cell receptor beta chains below all came from one sample that was sequenced in a study of CD8+ T cells in alopecia areata. Extracted from the samples, RNA was reverse transcribed into cDNA to serve as the sequencing template. TCRdb's copy holds only in-frame clones and misses some; the assay was immunoSEQ multiplex PCR. The sample lists about 74,000 clones, over 25% occurring once. Treatment here: oral pan-JAK inhibitor, 5-10 mg twice daily. The sequences come from CD8+ T cells sorted from blood, collected at week 4, from a patient treated with tofacitinib. The receptors were gathered from a human donor with alopecia areata.

The chain carries TRBV4-1 and TRBJ2-6; TRBD2 matches 11 bases. CDR1 MGHRA and CDR2 YSYEKL come from the germline V gene. After removal of 3 bases from V and 3 bases from J, the junction contained 4 bases not matched to a gene. The CDR3 totals 17 residues. CDR3 sequence reads: CASSQLAGGSGANVLTF. CDR3 nucleotide sequence: TGCGCCAGCAGCCAGCTAGCGGGAGGCAGTGGGGCCAACGTCCTGACTTTC.

The chain carries TRBV5-6 and TRBJ2-5, with 7 bases that match TRBD1. Germline assignment: CDR1 SGHDT and CDR2 YYEEEE. The CDR3 extends over 15 amino acids. The ends lost 0 bases at V and 5 bases at J; junction bases unmatched: 7. The CDR3 sequence is CASSLVRRGHETQYF. CDR3 in DNA: TGTGCCAGCAGCTTGGTGAGAAGGGGGCATGAGACCCAGTACTTC.

The rearrangement uses TRBV28 and TRBJ2-7, with a tentative D call TRBD2 (6 bases). The CDR3 totals 12 residues. V dropped 0 bases and J dropped 6 bases, with 6 bases sitting between them. Germline CDR1 and CDR2: MDHEN and SYDVKM. In nucleotides, the CDR3 is TGTGCCAGCAGTTTATGGGGAGGCGAGCAGTACTTC. Residues: CASSLWGGEQYF.

V is TRBV29-1 and J is TRBJ2-1; maybe TRBD1 (6 bases). V shed 0 bases and J shed 8 bases, with 23 bases lying between them. There are 17 residues in the CDR3. Germline-derived CDR1 and CDR2 are SQVTM and ANQGSEA. The CDR3 region is CSVEEAGQIGRWDEQFF. CDR3 bases: TGCAGCGTTGAAGAAGCTGGACAGATAGGCCGTTGGGATGAGCAGTTCTTC.

The V and J genes are TRBV29-1 and TRBJ2-5; perhaps TRBD1 as D (6 bases). Trimming removed 5 bases from V and 3 bases from J, with 10 bases in between. CDR1 and CDR2 (germline): SQVTM, ANQGSEA. The CDR3 covers 12 residues. The chain's CDR3 is CSVTRQEETQYF. In DNA, the CDR3 is TGCAGCGTTACCCGACAGGAAGAGACCCAGTACTTC.

This sequence joins TRBV29-1 and TRBJ2-3; TRBD1 matches at 7 bases. Germline loops: CDR1 SQVTM, CDR2 ANQGSEA. The J segment lost 1 base and the V segment lost 6 bases, leaving 10 bases of the junction unmatched. The CDR3 sequence is 15 residues long. The CDR3 DNA reads TGCAGCGTCAACTCCGGGACAGCAGGCACAGATACGCAGTATTTT. Translated: CSVNSGTAGTDTQYF.

The V and J genes are TRBV25-1 and TRBJ1-1, with D uncertain. Germline values: CDR1 MGHDK, CDR2 SYGVNS. CDR3 length: 13 amino acids. Trimming took 6 bases from V and 4 from J, leaving 12 bases between them. CDR3 loop: CASRESTGTEAFF. In DNA, the CDR3 is TGTGCCAGCAGGGAAAGCACCGGCACTGAAGCTTTCTTT.

The gene calls are TRBV29-1 and TRBJ1-1; 8 bases map to TRBD1. CDR1 SQVTM and CDR2 ANQGSEA come from the germline V gene. The length of the CDR3 is 13 residues. V lost 4 bases to trimming and J lost 3 bases; unmatched junction nucleotides: 4. CDR3 protein: CSVVGQGDTEAFF. In DNA form, the CDR3 reads TGCAGCGTTGTAGGACAGGGCGACACTGAAGCTTTCTTT.

This clone was counted only a few times. The chain has TRBV7-9 and TRBJ2-4, with a weak D call TRBD1 (6 bases). Deletions cut 3 bases from V and 1 base from J, with 13 bases between. The germline CDR1 and CDR2 sequences are SEHNR and FQNEAQ (reference sequence). The CDR3 runs 16 residues. This chain's CDR3 is CASSLGHGTAKNIQYF. CDR3 nucleotide sequence: TGTGCCAGCAGCTTGGGACATGGTACGGCCAAAAACATTCAGTACTTC.

The chain combines TRBV6-6 with TRBJ2-7; maybe TRBD1 (5 bases). CDR3 size: 15 residues. Trimming removed 6 bases from V and 6 bases from J, with 21 bases in between. Germline-derived CDR1 and CDR2 are MNHNY and SVGAGI (reference sequence). The CDR3 protein is CASSHMGPSGLEQYF. The CDR3 nucleotides read TGTGCCAGCAGCCACATGGGGCCAAGTGGTCTCGAGCAGTACTTC.

This clone was counted between two and nine times. This chain uses TRBV9 with TRBJ1-5; TRBD1 might be the D (5 bases). V was cut by 0 bases and J by 3 bases, with 10 bases left in between. The CDR3 is 15 residues long. The germline CDR1 and CDR2 sequences are SGDLS and YYNGEE. The CDR3 DNA is TGTGCCAGCAGCGTAGATTCAGGGATCAATCAGCCCCAGCATTTT. It translates to CASSVDSGINQPQHF. Variable domain in full (rest from reference TRBV9 and TRBJ1-5): DSGVTQTPKHLITATGQRVTLRCSPRSGDLSVYWYQQSLDQGLQFLIQYYNGEERAKGNILERFSAQQFPDLHSELNLSSLELGDSALYFCASSVDSGINQPQHFGDGTRLSIL.

This clone was seen many times. This same CDR3 is encoded by further DNA sequences in the sample. The rearrangement joins TRBV7-2 to TRBJ1-1; D remains unclear. V lost 1 base and J lost 5, with 8 bases in between. The germline gives CDR1 SGHTA, CDR2 FQGNSA. This CDR3 region has 13 residues. CDR3 nucleotides: TGTGCCAGCAGCTTAGGATATGGAACTGAAGCTTTCTTT. It is translated as CASSLGYGTEAFF.

The V call is TRBV25-1, the J call TRBJ2-3, with D unclear. The CDR3 covers 12 residues. With 6 bases removed from V and 4 bases from J, the gap between germline ends came to 8 bases. Germline CDR1 is MGHDK and CDR2 is SYGVNS. In DNA, the CDR3 is TGTGCCAGCAGGGCCTGGCCAGATACGCAGTATTTT. Translation gives CASRAWPDTQYF.

V gene TRBV7-2 combines with J gene TRBJ2-7, with D possibly being TRBD2 (6 bases). Trimming shortened V by 4 bases and J by 6 bases, and 13 bases separated the two germline ends. This CDR3 has 13 residues. CDR1 and CDR2 from the germline V gene are SGHTA and FQGNSA. The CDR3 loop reads CASSWGERAEQYF. The CDR3 bases are TGTGCCAGCAGCTGGGGGGAGAGGGCCGAGCAGTACTTC.

The chain links TRBV29-1 to TRBJ2-5, with 9 bases matching TRBD2. The CDR3 extends over 15 amino acids. V lost 6 bases, J lost 3 bases, and 11 bases stayed unmatched. Per germline, CDR1 SQVTM and CDR2 ANQGSEA. The CDR3 DNA reads TGCAGCGTCGCCCCTCAGACTAGCGGAGAAGAGACCCAGTACTTC. Its translation is CSVAPQTSGEETQYF.

The CDR3 reads CASSLVRAFADTQYF. CDR3 bases: TGCGCCAGCAGCTTGGTGAGGGCGTTCGCAGATACGCAGTATTTT. The chain links TRBV5-1 to TRBJ2-3, with a weak D call TRBD2 (5 bases). This CDR3 spans 15 amino acids. V gave up 0 bases and J gave up 4 bases, with 12 bases separating them. Germline-derived CDR1 and CDR2 are SGHRS and YFSETQ.